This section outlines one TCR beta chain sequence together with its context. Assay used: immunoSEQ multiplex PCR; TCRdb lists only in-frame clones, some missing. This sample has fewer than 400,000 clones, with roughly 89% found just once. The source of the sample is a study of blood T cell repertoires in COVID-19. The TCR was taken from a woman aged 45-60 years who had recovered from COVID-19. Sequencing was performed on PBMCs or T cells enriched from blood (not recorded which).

CDR3 amino acids: CASSPALWSGTYNEQFF. The CDR3 nucleotides read TGTGCCAGCAGCCCGGCGCTTTGGAGTGGCACCTACAATGAGCAGTTCTTC. This sequence joins TRBV3-1 (or the pseudogene TRBV3-2) and TRBJ2-1; no clear D gene. V was trimmed by 4 bases and J by 2 bases, leaving 18 bases between them. CDR3 length: 17 amino acids. CDR1 and CDR2 (germline): LGHDT, YNNKEL (reference sequence).